The 18 T cell receptor beta chains given below trace back to one sample, sequenced in a study of post-analysis software for immune sequencing data. Study results and limitations: Patients carried roughly 5 TRBV segments more frequently than controls did, and TRBV5-6, TRBV5-1 and TRBV20-1 were among them.

Unique-molecular-identifier-tagged TCR beta cDNA libraries were used. TCRdb re-derived calls from the PCR reads in MiXCR, one entry per CDR3 protein. This sample has approximately 690,000 distinct CDR3 sequences, with 59% found just once. For these TCRs, the target antigens are not known. Sequencing was done on a sample of blood. These receptors were collected from a girl aged 2 to 10 with multiple sclerosis.

There are many counts of this clonotype. The chain joins TRBV12-3 or TRBV12-4 to TRBJ2-1; 10 nucleotides align to TRBD1. CDR3 length: 14 residues. V was clipped by 4 bases and J by 7 bases; unmatched bases: 4. As DNA, the CDR3 is TGTGCCAGCAGTTCGGGACAGGGGAGGAATGAGCAGTTCTTC. This codes for CASSSGQGRNEQFF.

A few counts support this clonotype. CDR3 sequence (DNA): TGCAGCGTTGGAGAGTCTGGGGCCAACGTCCTGACTTTC. It translates to CSVGESGANVLTF. V usage is TRBV29-1 and J usage is TRBJ2-6; no clear D gene. V was trimmed by 4 bases and J by 1 base, leaving 5 bases between them. CDR1 and CDR2 (germline): SQVTM, ANQGSEA. This CDR3 contains 13 residues.

This clonotype was seen a few times. This rearrangement joins TRBV4-3 to TRBJ2-6; D might be TRBD1 (5 bases). Germline CDR1 LGHNA, CDR2 YSLEER. Trimming removed 4 bases at V and 2 bases at J, with 6 bases between. The CDR3 extends over 14 amino acids. CDR3 loop: CASSPRAGANVLTF. In DNA, the CDR3 is TGCGCCAGCAGCCCCAGGGCTGGGGCCAACGTCCTGACTTTC.

This clonotype was counted only a few times. V usage is TRBV12-3 or TRBV12-4 and J usage is TRBJ2-7; D is possibly TRBD2 (5 bases). Between the trimmed V and J ends, which lost 7 bases and 4 bases, there was a span of 17 bases. The CDR3 covers 14 residues. The CDR3 protein is CASTSSRKRYEQYF. CDR3 sequence (DNA): TGTGCCAGCACCTCTAGCAGAAAGAGGTACGAGCAGTACTTC.

This chain joins TRBV7-2 and TRBJ2-1, with no clear D. V shed 2 bases and J shed 7 bases, with 12 bases lying between them. The CDR3 sequence is 14 residues long. Germline assignment: CDR1 SGHTA and CDR2 FQGNSA. The CDR3: CASSLSWGLNEQFF. In DNA, the CDR3 is TGTGCCAGCAGCTTATCTTGGGGTTTGAATGAGCAGTTCTTC.

V usage is TRBV5-5 and J usage is TRBJ2-1; 7 bases match TRBD1. This CDR3 has 16 residues. Germline V gives CDR1 SGHKS, CDR2 YYEKEE (reference sequence). The trim removed 4 bases at V and 6 bases at J, leaving 13 bases unmatched. CDR3 DNA sequence: TGTGCCAGCAGCCTTACACCGGGACAGAGGTTCAATGAGCAGTTCTTC. Translation gives CASSLTPGQRFNEQFF.

The genes are TRBV11-2 and TRBJ2-1; D is possibly TRBD2 (6 bases). Trimming stripped 3 bases from V and 7 bases from J, with 13 bases between. CDR1 and CDR2 from the germline V gene are SGHAT and FQNNGV. The CDR3 sequence is 14 residues long. The chain's CDR3 is CASSFFGSQNEQFF. The CDR3 DNA sequence: TGTGCCAGCAGCTTCTTCGGGAGTCAGAATGAGCAGTTCTTC.

This clonotype was counted between two and nine times. V usage is TRBV5-5 and J usage is TRBJ2-7; D might be TRBD1 or TRBD2, each matching 5 bases. Germline values: CDR1 SGHKS, CDR2 YYEKEE (reference sequence). Trimming shortened V by 5 bases and J by 3 bases, and 12 bases separated the two germline ends. This CDR3 contains 13 residues. The CDR3 is CASRPRDDYEQYF. The CDR3 DNA is TGTGCCAGCAGACCCCGGGACGACTACGAGCAGTACTTC.

In this sample, this clonotype turned up a few times. This sequence joins TRBV6-1 and TRBJ2-7, with no clear D. V lost 6 bases, J lost 7 bases, and 16 bases lay in between. CDR1 and CDR2 from the germline V gene are MNHNS and SASEGT. CDR3 size: 13 residues. Here the CDR3 DNA reads TGTGCCAGCAGAGTAAGGGCCACGGCGGAGCAGTACTTC. This gives the protein CASRVRATAEQYF.

V gene TRBV20-1 combines with J gene TRBJ1-1; D is perhaps TRBD1 (5 bases). CDR1 and CDR2 from the germline V gene are DFQATT and SNEGSKA (reference sequence). V lost 5 bases and J 3 bases, leaving 13 bases between the germline ends. The CDR3 consists of 13 residues. As DNA, the CDR3 is TGCAGTGCTCGGCCGGGGGGGGACACTGAAGCTTTCTTT. This sequence encodes CSARPGGDTEAFF.

The chain employs TRBV7-2 and TRBJ2-1, with 9 bases that match TRBD2. Losses at the gene ends were 1 base for V and 8 bases for J; bases not matched to a gene: 12. The CDR3 contains 17 residues. The germline CDR1 and CDR2 sequences are SGHTA and FQGNSA. This CDR3 is CASSLGRPAGGWHEQFF. The CDR3 coding sequence is TGTGCCAGCAGCTTAGGACGCCCGGCGGGAGGGTGGCATGAGCAGTTCTTC.

The gene calls are TRBV6-5 and TRBJ2-1, with a tentative D call TRBD1 (7 bases). Germline-derived CDR1 and CDR2 are MNHEY and SVGAGI. With 5 bases removed from V and 0 bases from J, the gap between germline ends came to 14 bases. The CDR3 covers 16 residues. CDR3: CASSPTGRLSYNEQFF. The CDR3 nucleotides read TGTGCCAGCAGTCCGACAGGGAGGCTCTCCTACAATGAGCAGTTCTTC.

The chain combines TRBV25-1 with TRBJ2-1, with D perhaps matching TRBD1 (6 bases). With 0 bases removed from V and 8 bases from J, the gap between germline ends came to 8 bases. Germline V gives CDR1 MGHDK, CDR2 SYGVNS. The CDR3 is made up of 13 amino acids. The DNA for the CDR3 is TGTGCCAGCAGTGAATATGAGGGGGATGAGCAGTTCTTC. This gives the protein CASSEYEGDEQFF.

V gene TRBV12-3 or TRBV12-4 combines with J gene TRBJ1-1; D unclear. The CDR3 is 11 residues long. With 7 bases removed from V and 5 bases from J, the gap between germline ends came to 8 bases. Here the CDR3 DNA reads TGTGCCAGCACGACCAGGACTGAAGCTTTCTTT. Translating it yields CASTTRTEAFF.

The chain combines TRBV29-1 with TRBJ2-1; D uncertain. The CDR3 consists of 10 residues. The V end lost 5 bases, the J end lost 7 bases, and 6 bases lay between the germline ends. Germline V lookup: CDR1 SQVTM, CDR2 ANQGSEA. For the CDR3, the DNA is TGCAGCGTTCAGGAGAATGAGCAGTTCTTC. Its translation is CSVQENEQFF.

This chain uses TRBV3-1 with TRBJ2-5; D is perhaps TRBD2 (6 bases). The germline V and J ends were trimmed by 0 bases and 5 bases, with 13 bases remaining between them. Per germline, CDR1 LGHDT and CDR2 YNNKEL (reference sequence). The CDR3 is 15 amino acids. The CDR3 sequence is CASSQDRRGRETQYF. The CDR3 DNA reads as TGTGCCAGCAGCCAAGATCGGAGAGGGAGGGAGACCCAGTACTTC.

The table lists this clonotype with a few counts. The rearrangement joins TRBV7-2 to TRBJ1-2; D may be TRBD1 (5 bases). This CDR3 has 15 amino acids. With 4 bases removed from V and 2 bases from J, the gap between germline ends came to 14 bases. CDR1 SGHTA and CDR2 FQGNSA come from the germline V gene. The CDR3 sequence: CASSSYRDGNYGYTF. The CDR3 DNA sequence: TGTGCCAGCAGCTCCTATCGGGACGGGAACTATGGCTACACCTTC.

This clonotype occurred once. The chain recombines TRBV20-1 with TRBJ2-3; 7 positions match TRBD1. Germline-derived CDR1 and CDR2 are DFQATT and SNEGSKA (reference sequence). The CDR3 contains 14 residues. Trimming took 3 bases from V and 4 from J; bases not matched to a gene: 7. CDR3 amino acids: CSASSGQVADTQYF. The CDR3 DNA is TGCAGTGCTAGTTCTGGACAGGTCGCAGATACGCAGTATTTT.